The 15 T cell receptor beta chains reported below all come from one sample, sequenced in a study of blood T cells in healthy people across ages. Together with a sample-barcoded 5' primer, a J-beta primer mix was included in a second PCR lasting about 7 to 11 cycles. In TCRdb, the 5' RACE reads were re-called with MiXCR into one record per CDR3 protein. The sample comprises 1.8 million or so distinct CDR3 sequences, 35% to 50% of which are singletons, and 23% rests with the top ten. The sequenced sample consisted of blood. These receptors originate from a human donor in good health.

This clonotype was found many times. The chain has TRBV12-3 or TRBV12-4 and TRBJ1-2; D is perhaps TRBD1 (6 bases). The length of the CDR3 is 14 residues. Trimming removed 5 bases at V and 0 bases at J, with 10 bases between. CDR3 in amino acids: CASSRTATNYGYTF. The CDR3 region has the DNA TGTGCCAGCAGTAGGACAGCCACTAACTATGGCTACACCTTC.

This clonotype appeared a few times. The chain employs TRBV28 and TRBJ2-1; D not resolved. The CDR3 sequence is 11 residues long. Germline V gene sequence: CDR1 MDHEN, CDR2 SYDVKM. V was shortened by 8 bases and J by 2 bases, with 4 bases between the two germline ends. The CDR3 DNA reads as TGTGCCAGCCAGACCTACAATGAGCAGTTCTTC. Amino acid sequence: CASQTYNEQFF.

The chain employs TRBV5-1 and TRBJ2-5; possible D gene TRBD1, 6 bases. The CDR3 is 14 amino acids. Trimming took off 1 base at V and 11 bases at J, with 18 bases between the two ends. The germline gives CDR1 SGHRS, CDR2 YFSETQ. CDR3 in amino acids: CASSLLGRDNEQYF. The DNA of the CDR3 is TGCGCCAGCAGCTTGCTTGGACGGGACAATGAGCAGTACTTC.

This chain connects TRBV24-1 to TRBJ2-7; a possible D gene is TRBD2 (5 bases). V gave up 4 bases and J gave up 1 base, with 10 bases separating them. The CDR3 is 14 amino acids. In germline, CDR1 is KGHDR, CDR2 SFDVKD. CDR3 residues: CATSDDRGSYEQYF. The CDR3 bases are TGTGCCACCAGTGACGACCGGGGTTCCTACGAGCAGTACTTC.

This clonotype was seen a few times. The chain couples TRBV10-3 to TRBJ2-1, with 8 bases lining up with TRBD1. Germline values: CDR1 ENHRY, CDR2 SYGVKD. With V trimmed by 3 bases and J by 6 bases, 4 bases remained unmatched. The CDR3 spans 14 residues. This chain's CDR3 is CAISDLQGGNEQFF. CDR3 nucleotide sequence: TGTGCCATCAGTGATCTACAGGGGGGCAATGAGCAGTTCTTC.

At least ten counts were recorded for this clonotype. The J gene is TRBJ1-2, the V gene TRBV15; D unresolved. The CDR3 sequence is 14 residues long. Germline V gene lookup returns CDR1 LNHNV and CDR2 YYDKDF (reference sequence). V gave up 6 bases and J gave up 5 bases, with 16 bases separating them. CDR3 in amino acids: CATSGLRAAYGYTF. CDR3 DNA: TGTGCCACCAGTGGCCTGAGGGCCGCGTATGGCTACACCTTC.

The chain is built from TRBV3-1 and TRBJ2-2; no firm D call. CDR1 and CDR2 from the germline V gene are LGHDT and YNNKEL (reference sequence). V lost 2 bases, J lost 1 base, and 11 bases lay in between. There are 16 residues in the CDR3. The CDR3 coding sequence is TGTGCCAGCAGCCAACGGGCACATCGGAACACCGGGGAGCTGTTTTTT. Encoded protein: CASSQRAHRNTGELFF.

This clonotype was counted a single time. This chain joins TRBV2 and TRBJ1-1; no reliable D call. Trimming took off 7 bases at V and 7 bases at J, with 13 bases between the two ends. This CDR3 region has 12 residues. Germline-derived CDR1 and CDR2 are SNHLY and FYNNEI. This CDR3 reads CASKGSGSEAFF. CDR3 nucleotides: TGTGCCAGCAAAGGGTCGGGGAGTGAAGCTTTCTTT.

This clonotype was detected ten times or more. The genes are TRBV20-1 and TRBJ2-1; D is possibly TRBD2 (5 bases). V was shortened by 4 bases and J by 4 bases, with 11 bases between the two germline ends. The length of the CDR3 is 13 residues. Germline V gives CDR1 DFQATT, CDR2 SNEGSKA (reference sequence). The CDR3 nucleotides are TGCAGTGCTAACCGGGGTGGTTACAATGAGCAGTTCTTC. Translated, it gives CSANRGGYNEQFF.

This clonotype occurred a few times. The chain carries TRBV11-2 and TRBJ2-7; D unclear. Trimming took 5 bases from V and 6 from J, leaving 8 bases between them. CDR3 length equals 11 residues. Germline V gene sequence: CDR1 SGHAT, CDR2 FQNNGV. CDR3 nucleotide sequence: TGTGCCAGCAGCACCTCTAGCGAGCAGTACTTC. This gives the protein CASSTSSEQYF.

The chain has TRBV20-1 and TRBJ1-1, with D hard to call. The germline V and J ends were trimmed by 2 bases and 1 base, with 8 bases remaining between them. CDR3 size: 13 residues. Per the germline V gene, CDR1 is DFQATT and CDR2 is SNEGSKA (reference sequence). This CDR3 reads CSARRRANTEAFF. The CDR3 nucleotides read TGCAGTGCTAGAAGGCGGGCGAACACTGAAGCTTTCTTT.

The chain couples TRBV5-1 to TRBJ2-7; D may be TRBD2 (5 bases). The CDR3 covers 15 residues. Between the trimmed V and J ends, which lost 4 bases and 2 bases, there was a span of 16 bases. The germline V gene encodes CDR1 SGHRS and CDR2 YFSETQ. CDR3 nucleotide sequence: TGCGCCAGCAGCCCCACCTTACGGGGAACCTACGAGCAGTACTTC. Its translation: CASSPTLRGTYEQYF.

Concerning this clonotype: A clone one base away is much larger, so this may be a read error. The rearrangement joins TRBV5-1 to TRBJ2-7; D possibly corresponds to TRBD1 (5 bases). The V end lost 3 bases, the J end lost 3 bases, and 13 bases lay between the germline ends. The CDR3 has 14 amino acids. Germline loops: CDR1 SGHRS, CDR2 YFSETQ. CDR3 amino acids: CASSCSGAYYEQYF. CDR3 DNA sequence: TGCGCCAGCAGCTGTTCTGGGGCCTACTACGAGCAGTACTTC.

The chain links TRBV7-6 to TRBJ2-7, with 11 nucleotides matching TRBD1. Trimming took 3 bases from V and 6 from J; bases not matched to a gene: 10. CDR3 length: 16 amino acids. Per germline, CDR1 SGHVS and CDR2 FNYEAQ. The CDR3 loop is CASSFGPGTGGLEQYF. The DNA of the CDR3 is TGTGCCAGCAGCTTCGGGCCCGGGACAGGGGGTCTCGAGCAGTACTTC.

The gene calls are TRBV29-1 and TRBJ2-1, with 9 bases fitting TRBD2. V shed 5 bases, J shed 9 bases, and the junction held 11 bases outside the gene matches. The CDR3 extends over 14 amino acids. The germline V gene encodes CDR1 SQVTM and CDR2 ANQGSEA. For the CDR3, the DNA is TGCAGCGTTACCAGGACTAGCGAGTCCGGTGAGCAGTTCTTC. Residues: CSVTRTSESGEQFF.